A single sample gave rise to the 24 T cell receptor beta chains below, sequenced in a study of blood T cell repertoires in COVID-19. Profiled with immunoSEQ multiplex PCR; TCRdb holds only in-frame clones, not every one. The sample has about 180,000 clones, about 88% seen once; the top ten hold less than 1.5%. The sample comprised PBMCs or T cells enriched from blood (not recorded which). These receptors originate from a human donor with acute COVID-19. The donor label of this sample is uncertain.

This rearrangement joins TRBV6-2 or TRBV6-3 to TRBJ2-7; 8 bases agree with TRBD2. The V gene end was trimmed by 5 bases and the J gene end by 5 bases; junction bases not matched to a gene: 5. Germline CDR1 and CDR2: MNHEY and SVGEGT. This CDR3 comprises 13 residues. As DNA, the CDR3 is TGTGCCAGCAGTAGGGGACTAGATAACGAGCAGTACTTC. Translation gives CASSRGLDNEQYF.

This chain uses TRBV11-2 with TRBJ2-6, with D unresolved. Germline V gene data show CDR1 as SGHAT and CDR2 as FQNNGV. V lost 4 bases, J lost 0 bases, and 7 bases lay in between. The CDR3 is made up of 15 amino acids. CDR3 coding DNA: TGTGCCAGCAGCTCCAGATCCTCTGGGGCCAACGTCCTGACTTTC. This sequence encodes CASSSRSSGANVLTF.

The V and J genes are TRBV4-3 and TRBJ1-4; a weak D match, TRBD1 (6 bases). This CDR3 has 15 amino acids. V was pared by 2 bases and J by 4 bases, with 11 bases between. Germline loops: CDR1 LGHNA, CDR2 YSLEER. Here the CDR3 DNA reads TGCGCCAGCAGCCAATTCGACAGGCTTAATGAAAAACTGTTTTTT. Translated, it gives CASSQFDRLNEKLFF.

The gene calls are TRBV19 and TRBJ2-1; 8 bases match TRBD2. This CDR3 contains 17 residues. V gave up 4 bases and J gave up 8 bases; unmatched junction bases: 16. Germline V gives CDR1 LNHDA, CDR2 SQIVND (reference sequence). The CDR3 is CASSRGPLAGGLDEQFF. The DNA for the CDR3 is TGTGCCAGTAGTAGGGGACCCTTGGCGGGGGGACTAGATGAGCAGTTCTTC.

CDR3 sequence reads: CASSYVRQNTEAFF. CDR3 DNA: TGTGCCAGCAGTTACGTCAGGCAGAACACTGAAGCTTTCTTT. V is TRBV6-7 and J is TRBJ1-1; D gene unclear. TRBV6-7 is marked as an open reading frame, function uncertain. The CDR3 is made up of 14 amino acids. The germline V and J ends were trimmed by 2 bases and 1 base, with 8 bases remaining between them.

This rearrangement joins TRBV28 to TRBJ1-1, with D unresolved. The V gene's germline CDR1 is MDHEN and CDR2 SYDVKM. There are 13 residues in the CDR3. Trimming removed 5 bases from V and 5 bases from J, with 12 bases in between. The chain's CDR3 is CASSQERWTEAFF. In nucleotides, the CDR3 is TGTGCCAGCAGTCAGGAACGTTGGACTGAAGCTTTCTTT.

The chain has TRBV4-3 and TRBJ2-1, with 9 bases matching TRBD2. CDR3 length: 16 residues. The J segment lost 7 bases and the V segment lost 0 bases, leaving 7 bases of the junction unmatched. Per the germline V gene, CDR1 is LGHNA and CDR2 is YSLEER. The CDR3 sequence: CASSQERLAGWNEQFF. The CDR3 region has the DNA TGCGCCAGCAGCCAAGAGAGGCTAGCGGGGTGGAATGAGCAGTTCTTC.

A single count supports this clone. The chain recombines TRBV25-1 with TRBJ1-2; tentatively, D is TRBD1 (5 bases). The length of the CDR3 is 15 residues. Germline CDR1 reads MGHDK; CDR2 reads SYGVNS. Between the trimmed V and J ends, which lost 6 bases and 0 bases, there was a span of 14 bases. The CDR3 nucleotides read TGTGCCAGCAGGGACCAGACAGAAGCTAACTATGGCTACACCTTC. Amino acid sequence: CASRDQTEANYGYTF.

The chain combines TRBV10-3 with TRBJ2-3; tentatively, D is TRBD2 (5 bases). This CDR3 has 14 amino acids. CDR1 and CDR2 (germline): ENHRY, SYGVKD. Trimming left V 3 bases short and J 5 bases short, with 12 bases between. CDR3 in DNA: TGTGCCATCAGTGAAGAACTAGTGAAAGATACGCAGTATTTT. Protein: CAISEELVKDTQYF.

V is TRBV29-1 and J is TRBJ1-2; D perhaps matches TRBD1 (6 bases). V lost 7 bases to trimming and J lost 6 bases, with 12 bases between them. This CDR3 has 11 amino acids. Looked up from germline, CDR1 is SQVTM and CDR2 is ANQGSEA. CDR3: CSAGQSDGYTF. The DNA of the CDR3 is TGCAGCGCCGGACAGTCTGATGGCTACACCTTC. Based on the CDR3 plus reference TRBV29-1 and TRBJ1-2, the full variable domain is SAVISQKPSRDICQRGTSLTIQCQVDSQVTMMFWYRQQPGQSLTLIATANQGSEATYESGFVIDKFPISRPNLTFSTLTVSNMSPEDSSIYLCSAGQSDGYTFGSGTRLTVV.

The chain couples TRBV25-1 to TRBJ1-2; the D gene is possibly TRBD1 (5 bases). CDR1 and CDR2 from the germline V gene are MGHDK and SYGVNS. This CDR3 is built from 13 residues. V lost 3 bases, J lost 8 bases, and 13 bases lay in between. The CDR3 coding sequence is TGTGCCAGCAGTGAGTCTCGAGCAGGGGGCTACACCTTC. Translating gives CASSESRAGGYTF.

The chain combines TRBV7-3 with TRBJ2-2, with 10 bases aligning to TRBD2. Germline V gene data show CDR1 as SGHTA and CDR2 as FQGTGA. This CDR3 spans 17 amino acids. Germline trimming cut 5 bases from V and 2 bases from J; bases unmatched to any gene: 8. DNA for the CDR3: TGTGCCAGCAGCAGAGGCCTAGCGGGGGTTAACACCGGGGAGCTGTTTTTT. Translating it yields CASSRGLAGVNTGELFF.

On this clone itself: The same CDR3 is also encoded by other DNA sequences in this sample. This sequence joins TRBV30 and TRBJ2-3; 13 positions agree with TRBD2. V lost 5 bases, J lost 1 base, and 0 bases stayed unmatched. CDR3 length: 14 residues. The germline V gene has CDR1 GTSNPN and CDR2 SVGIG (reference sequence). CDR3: CAWGLAGGTDTQYF. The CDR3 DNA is TGTGCCTGGGGACTAGCGGGAGGCACAGATACGCAGTATTTT. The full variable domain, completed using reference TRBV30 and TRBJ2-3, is SQTIHQWPATLVQPVGSPLSLECTVEGTSNPNLYWYRQAAGRGLQLLFYSVGIGQISSEVPQNLSASRPQDRQFILSSKKLLLSDSGFYLCAWGLAGGTDTQYFGPGTRLTVL.

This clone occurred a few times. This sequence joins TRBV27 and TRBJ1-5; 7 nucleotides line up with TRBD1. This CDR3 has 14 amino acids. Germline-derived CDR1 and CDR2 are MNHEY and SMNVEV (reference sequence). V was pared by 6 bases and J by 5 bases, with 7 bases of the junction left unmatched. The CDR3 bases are TGTGCCAGCAGCTACAGGGGAGGAGATCAGCCCCAGCATTTT. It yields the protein CASSYRGGDQPQHF.

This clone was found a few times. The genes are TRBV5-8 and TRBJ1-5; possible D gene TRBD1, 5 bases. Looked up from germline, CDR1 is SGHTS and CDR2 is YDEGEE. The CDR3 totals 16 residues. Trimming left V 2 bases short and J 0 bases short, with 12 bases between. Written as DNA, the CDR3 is TGTGCCAGCAGCTTACCCAGGGAGGGTAGCAATCAGCCCCAGCATTTT. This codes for CASSLPREGSNQPQHF.

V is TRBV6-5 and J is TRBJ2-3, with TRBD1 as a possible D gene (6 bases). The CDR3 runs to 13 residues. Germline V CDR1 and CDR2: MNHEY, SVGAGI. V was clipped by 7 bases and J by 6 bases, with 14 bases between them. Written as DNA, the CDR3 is TGTGCCAGCAAGGGGCAGGGGTTCGATACGCAGTATTTT. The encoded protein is CASKGQGFDTQYF.

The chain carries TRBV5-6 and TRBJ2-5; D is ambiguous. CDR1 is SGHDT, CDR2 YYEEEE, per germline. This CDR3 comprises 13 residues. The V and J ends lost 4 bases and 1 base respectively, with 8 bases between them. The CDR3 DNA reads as TGTGCCAGCAGCGGTGGCTCCCAAGAGACCCAGTACTTC. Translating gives CASSGGSQETQYF.

The CDR3 is CASSYSQKMNTEAFF. The CDR3 nucleotides read TGTGCCAGCAGTTACTCCCAGAAAATGAACACTGAAGCTTTCTTT. The chain carries TRBV6-5 and TRBJ1-1; D gene ambiguous. This CDR3 has 15 amino acids. Germline CDR1 reads MNHEY; CDR2 reads SVGAGI. Trimming took 0 bases from V and 0 from J, leaving 8 bases between them.

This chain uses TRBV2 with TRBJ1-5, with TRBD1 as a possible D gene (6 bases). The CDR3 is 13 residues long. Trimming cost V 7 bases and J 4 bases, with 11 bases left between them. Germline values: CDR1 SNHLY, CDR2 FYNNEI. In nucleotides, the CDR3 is TGTGCCAGCACCGGACAGAGGAATCAGCCCCAGCATTTT. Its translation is CASTGQRNQPQHF.

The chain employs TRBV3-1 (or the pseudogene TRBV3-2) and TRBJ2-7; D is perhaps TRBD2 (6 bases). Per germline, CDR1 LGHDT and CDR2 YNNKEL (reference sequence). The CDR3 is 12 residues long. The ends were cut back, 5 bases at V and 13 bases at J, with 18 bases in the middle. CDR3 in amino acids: CASSARGVPTYF. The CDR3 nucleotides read TGTGCCAGCAGCGCCCGCGGGGTACCGACTTACTTC.

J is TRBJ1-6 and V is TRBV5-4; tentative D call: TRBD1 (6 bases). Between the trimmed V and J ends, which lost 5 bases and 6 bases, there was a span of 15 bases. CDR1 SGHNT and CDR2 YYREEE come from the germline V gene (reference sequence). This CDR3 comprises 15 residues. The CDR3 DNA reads TGTGCCAGCAGTTCTGACAGGACCCTTAATTCACCCCTCCACTTT. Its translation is CASSSDRTLNSPLHF.

This CDR3 is CASSAESTGDTEAFF. The CDR3 region has the DNA TGTGCCAGCAGTGCTGAGTCTACAGGGGACACTGAAGCTTTCTTT. The chain has TRBV2 and TRBJ1-1; 7 nucleotides match TRBD1. CDR3 length: 15 residues. In germline, CDR1 is SNHLY, CDR2 FYNNEI. The trim removed 4 bases at V and 3 bases at J, leaving 8 bases unmatched.

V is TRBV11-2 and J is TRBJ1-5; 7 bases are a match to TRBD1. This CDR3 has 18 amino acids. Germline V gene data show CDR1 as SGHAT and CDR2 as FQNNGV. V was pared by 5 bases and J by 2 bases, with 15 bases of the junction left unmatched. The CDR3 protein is CASSPGTAKGVGNQPQHF. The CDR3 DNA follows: TGTGCCAGCAGCCCCGGGACAGCAAAGGGGGTCGGCAATCAGCCCCAGCATTTT.

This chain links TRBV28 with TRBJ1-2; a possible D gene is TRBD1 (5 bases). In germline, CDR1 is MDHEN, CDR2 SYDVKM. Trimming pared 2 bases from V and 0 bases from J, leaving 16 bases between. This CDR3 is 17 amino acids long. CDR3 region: CASSLRGARGTNYGYTF. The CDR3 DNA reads TGTGCCAGCAGTTTACGCGGGGCCCGGGGTACTAACTATGGCTACACCTTC.